The next 14 T cell receptor beta chains were all read from a single sample in a study of shared clonotypes between healthy human individuals. Assay used: immunoSEQ multiplex PCR; TCRdb lists only in-frame clones, some missing. The data contain some 980,000 clones, over 75% of them seen just once; the ten biggest clones take up roughly 1.5%. Sequenced input: memory CD4+ T cells sorted from blood. The subset here: CD45RA-negative fraction. The origin of the receptors is a man aged 18 to 30 in good health.

This chain connects TRBV10-3 to TRBJ2-3; D may be TRBD1 (6 bases). Germline lookup yields CDR1 ENHRY and CDR2 SYGVKD. Trimming stripped 3 bases from V and 14 bases from J, with 18 bases between. CDR3 length equals 13 residues. CDR3 nucleotide sequence: TGTGCCATCAGTGATTCGGGACACCCCTTTCCGTATTTT. Its protein product is CAISDSGHPFPYF.

CDR3 in DNA: TGTGCCAGCAGCTTACAGAATAGCAATCAGCCCCAGCATTTT. Protein: CASSLQNSNQPQHF. This chain uses TRBV5-6 with TRBJ1-5, with D unclear. The CDR3 sequence is 14 residues long. The ends were cut back, 2 bases at V and 0 bases at J, with 6 bases in the middle. Germline V gene lookup returns CDR1 SGHDT and CDR2 YYEEEE.

The chain recombines TRBV7-9 with TRBJ2-3, with 8 bases fitting TRBD1. V lost 7 bases to trimming and J lost 2 bases; unmatched junction nucleotides: 8. From germline, CDR1 is SEHNR and CDR2 FQNEAQ (reference sequence). This CDR3 is built from 15 residues. CDR3 protein: CASKMDRADTDTQYF. The CDR3 DNA sequence: TGTGCCAGCAAAATGGACAGGGCGGACACAGATACGCAGTATTTT.

This chain links TRBV18 with TRBJ2-7, with unresolved D. The germline V and J ends were trimmed by 3 bases and 2 bases, with 11 bases remaining between them. CDR1 is KGHSH and CDR2 is LQKENI in the germline V gene. There are 14 residues in the CDR3. CDR3 nucleotide sequence: TGTGCCAGCTCACCGGATCCAAATCCCTACGAGCAGTACTTC. It specifies CASSPDPNPYEQYF. The full variable domain, with the rest looked up from reference TRBV18 and TRBJ2-7, is NAGVMQNPRHLVRRRGQEARLRCSPMKGHSHVYWYRQLPEEGLKFMVYLQKENIIDESGMPKERFSAEFPKEGPSILRIQQVVRGDSAAYFCASSPDPNPYEQYFGPGTRLTVT.

The chain combines TRBV5-1 with TRBJ1-3; D ambiguous. The CDR3 consists of 14 residues. Germline-derived CDR1 and CDR2 are SGHRS and YFSETQ. V lost 4 bases and J lost 0, with 8 bases in between. CDR3 sequence reads: CASSIGNSGNTIYF. The CDR3 DNA is TGCGCCAGCAGCATCGGTAACTCTGGAAACACCATATATTTT.

The gene calls are TRBV18 and TRBJ1-3; TRBD1 aligns across 7 bases. The CDR3 has 16 amino acids. Germline V gene lookup returns CDR1 KGHSH and CDR2 LQKENI. After removal of 4 bases from V and 5 bases from J, the junction contained 11 bases not matched to a gene. Here the CDR3 DNA reads TGTGCCAGCTCACGATCGGCACCGGGACAGAGAAACACCATATATTTT. Protein sequence: CASSRSAPGQRNTIYF.

V gene TRBV28 combines with J gene TRBJ1-1; D uncertain. The ends were cut back, 5 bases at V and 1 base at J, with 11 bases in the middle. The CDR3 length is 14 residues. Germline V lookup: CDR1 MDHEN, CDR2 SYDVKM. CDR3 sequence: CASSVWTENTEAFF. The CDR3 region has the DNA TGTGCCAGCAGTGTTTGGACGGAGAACACTGAAGCTTTCTTT.

The chain joins TRBV6-1 to TRBJ2-6; D is perhaps TRBD1 (5 bases). This CDR3 comprises 14 residues. V was clipped by 6 bases and J by 2 bases, with 8 bases between them. The germline V gene encodes CDR1 MNHNS and CDR2 SASEGT. The CDR3 loop reads CASRGLAGANVLTF. The CDR3 DNA sequence: TGTGCCAGCAGGGGGCTAGCTGGGGCCAACGTCCTGACTTTC.

V is TRBV4-2 and J is TRBJ2-3, with unresolved D. The germline V gene encodes CDR1 LGHNA and CDR2 YNFKEQ. The CDR3 contains 12 residues. The CDR3 nucleotides read TGTGGGTGGGGTGGAATCACAGATACGCAGTATTTT. Translated, it gives CGWGGITDTQYF.

The CDR3 sequence is CASSLRGSGANVLTF. Written as DNA, the CDR3 is TGTGCCAGCAGTCTTAGGGGGTCTGGGGCCAACGTCCTGACTTTC. The gene calls are TRBV2 and TRBJ2-6; possibly TRBD1 for D (6 bases). Germline loops: CDR1 SNHLY, CDR2 FYNNEI. The CDR3 runs to 15 residues. With 5 bases removed from V and 1 base from J, the gap between germline ends came to 9 bases.

The chain carries TRBV19 and TRBJ2-5; 8 bases are a match to TRBD1. V trimming: 6 bases; J trimming: 3 bases; junction bases outside the gene matches: 3. The CDR3 is made up of 13 amino acids. Germline V gene sequence: CDR1 LNHDA, CDR2 SQIVND (reference sequence). The CDR3, as DNA: TGTGCCAGTAGCTGGACAGGGAAAGAGACCCAGTACTTC. Its protein is CASSWTGKETQYF.

This clone came up many times. The CDR3 DNA reads as TGTGCCAGCAGTGAACTCGGGCACTCACCCCTCCACTTT. Its protein is CASSELGHSPLHF. This chain joins TRBV25-1 and TRBJ1-6; D remains unclear. The CDR3 has 13 amino acids. V lost 2 bases, J lost 10 bases, and 9 bases lay in between. Germline-derived CDR1 and CDR2 are MGHDK and SYGVNS.

The chain joins TRBV4-3 to TRBJ1-3; unclear D gene. There are 17 residues in the CDR3. The germline V and J ends were trimmed by 0 bases and 0 bases, with 12 bases remaining between them. Germline CDR1 is LGHNA and CDR2 is YSLEER. The DNA for the CDR3 is TGCGCCAGCAGCCAAGACACTCAATCGGGCTCTGGAAACACCATATATTTT. Residues: CASSQDTQSGSGNTIYF.

J is TRBJ2-7 and V is TRBV9; D is perhaps TRBD1 or TRBD2 (5 bases each). The CDR3 runs to 15 residues. CDR1 is SGDLS, CDR2 YYNGEE, per germline. Trimming pared 0 bases from V and 4 bases from J, leaving 14 bases between. The CDR3 sequence: CASSVGYGALYEQYF. The CDR3 nucleotides are TGTGCCAGCAGCGTAGGATACGGGGCGCTATACGAGCAGTACTTC.